This T cell receptor beta chain is from a study of shared clonotypes between healthy human individuals. Trimming took 3 bases from V and 6 from J; bases not matched to a gene: 7. CDR3 length equals 14 residues. Germline CDR1 reads GTSNPN; CDR2 reads SVGIG (reference sequence). On this clone: The antigen remains unidentified.

Assay: immunoSEQ multiplex PCR; the TCRdb copy retains only in-frame clones and omits some. Of more than 550,000 clones in the sample, 72% were seen once. Regarding the study as a whole: Generation probability values for non-shared clonotypes were lower than those for clonotypes shared by all four donors. Naive subsets, compared against memory subsets, generally had larger estimated richness values.

This chain joins TRBV30 and TRBJ2-2, with 7 bases aligning to TRBD1. Source material: memory CD4+ T cells sorted from blood. Noted subset: CD45RA-negative fraction. This TCR was recovered from a woman in her twenties or thirties in good health. The DNA of the CDR3 is TGTGCCTGGAGCACAGGGGCCACCGCCGGGGAGCTGTTTTTT. Translating gives CAWSTGATAGELFF.